These T cell receptor beta chains were read from a single sample in a study of T cell repertoires in cytomegalovirus infection. From the reads, TCRdb called clonotypes with MiXCR, one entry per CDR3 protein. The sample holds roughly 80,000 distinct CDR3 sequences; 20% to 30% are singletons and the top ten take approximately 53%. No antigen has been identified for these receptors. The sample was CD8+ T cells from cultured PBMCs, taken from culture after CMV antigen stimulation. The receptor source for this set is a human donor in good health (CMV status not recorded). Some clones in this sample may be carry-over from other donors' samples. Both conserved end residues are part of each CDR3. D genes are given only for firm matches. Expanded clones are given a class, and other clones once, few, many or no size at all.

>TRBV19|-|TRBJ2-7|TRBD1
TGTGCCAGTAGTCTCCGGGACAGTCACTACGAGCAGTACTTC
CASSLRDSHYEQYF
>TRBV2|-|TRBJ1-6|TRBD1
TGTGCCAGCAGTGGGACAGGAATTAATTCACCCCTCCACTTT
CASSGTGINSPLHF
>TRBV28|few|TRBJ1-5|-
TGTGCCAGCAAGGTTGTGTCCTCGGATCAGCCCCAGCATTTT
CASKVVSSDQPQHF
>TRBV27|many|TRBJ1-2|-
TGTGCCAGCAGTTTGCTCGGAAACTATGGCTACACCTTC
CASSLLGNYGYTF
>TRBV27|-|TRBJ1-1|-
TGTGCCAGCAGTTTAACTCCCTCCGGCCAAACTGAAGCTTTCTTT
CASSLTPSGQTEAFF
>TRBV2|-|TRBJ1-1|-
TGTGCCAGCAGTGAATGGGCGGGCATGAACACTGAAGCTTTCTTT
CASSEWAGMNTEAFF
>TRBV6-6|-|TRBJ1-4|-
TGTGCCAGCAGTTACTCGAGGGAGCCCTGGGGAAAACTGTTTTTT
CASSYSREPWGKLFF
>TRBV27|-|TRBJ2-7|-
TGTGCCAGCAGTTTCCTAAACCTAGGGGGGGAGCAGCACTTC
CASSFLNLGGEQHF
>TRBV6-6|few|TRBJ2-7|-
TGTGCCAGCAGTTATGGAAAGCAGTACTTC
CASSYGKQYF
>TRBV27|-|TRBJ1-1|TRBD1
TGTGCCAGCAGCTTCGGGACAGCGAACACTGAAGCTTTCTTT
CASSFGTANTEAFF
>TRBV12-3/TRBV12-4|many|TRBJ2-3|TRBD2
TGTGCCAGCAGTCCCCCGACTAGCGGGGGCCCCACAGATACGCAGTATTTT
CASSPPTSGGPTDTQYF
>TRBV27|-|TRBJ2-5|-
TGTGCCAGCAGCACAGGACTGGTCGGGGGAGAGACCCAGTACTTC
CASSTGLVGGETQYF
>TRBV12-3/TRBV12-4|many|TRBJ2-3|TRBD2
TGTGCCAGCAGCTCAAGACTAGCGGGAGGGCCTGCAGATACGCAGTATTTT
CASSSRLAGGPADTQYF
>TRBV9|-|TRBJ2-5|-
TGTGCCAGCAGCGCCTTTGGGGGTAGAGAGACCCAGTACTTC
CASSAFGGRETQYF
>TRBV6-2/TRBV6-3|few|TRBJ1-5|-
TGTGCCAGCAGTTCTATTCAGGGGCGGGATCAGCCCCAGCATTTT
CASSSIQGRDQPQHF
>TRBV12-3/TRBV12-4|many|TRBJ2-1|-
TGTGCCAGCAGTTTCGGGACCGATTACAATGAGCAGTTCTTC
CASSFGTDYNEQFF
>TRBV4-1|-|TRBJ2-2|TRBD1
TGCGCCAGCAGCCACGCTCCGGGACAGCTCACCGGGGAGCTGTTTTTT
CASSHAPGQLTGELFF
>TRBV18|-|TRBJ1-1|-
TGTGCCAGCTCACCCGGACAGACCGCACGGAACACTGAAGCTTTCTTT
CASSPGQTARNTEAFF
>TRBV27|-|TRBJ2-2|TRBD2
TGTGCCAGCTACGGGGGGGCTGCCGGGGAGCTGTTTTTT
CASYGGAAGELFF
>TRBV5-5|few|TRBJ1-5|TRBD1
TGTGCCAGCAGTACACGAGGGGGCGAGGGTCAGCCCCAGCATTTT
CASSTRGGEGQPQHF
>TRBV7-3|-|TRBJ2-1|TRBD2
TGTGCCAGCAGCTTAATCGGGGGGGCTAGTGATGAGCAGTTCTTC
CASSLIGGASDEQFF
>TRBV28|few|TRBJ2-1|-
TGTGCCAGCAGTTTGGTCGGGGAAGTATTGAATGAGCAGTTCTTC
CASSLVGEVLNEQFF
>TRBV4-3|few|TRBJ2-1|-
TGCGCCAGCAGCCAAGCAGGGGGGCAGAATGAGCAGTTCTTC
CASSQAGGQNEQFF
>TRBV13|many|TRBJ1-6|-
TGTGCCAGCAGCTTAAGAACCCGACGGAATAATTCACCCCTCCACTTT
CASSLRTRRNNSPLHF
>TRBV12-3/TRBV12-4|many|TRBJ2-6|TRBD1
TGTGCCAGCAGCGCAGGGGGAACTCATGGGGCCAACGTCCTGACTTTC
CASSAGGTHGANVLTF
>TRBV7-6|many|TRBJ1-1|TRBD1
TGTGCCAGCAGCAGGGGATCACAGGGGGTGAACACTGAAGCTTTCTTT
CASSRGSQGVNTEAFF
>TRBV12-3/TRBV12-4|many|TRBJ1-1|-
TGTGCCAGCAGCTTGGGGGGTTTCACTGAAGCTTTCTTT
CASSLGGFTEAFF
>TRBV11-3|many|TRBJ2-7|TRBD2
TGTGCCAGCAGCAGGACTAGCGGGGTGATCGAGCAGTACTTC
CASSRTSGVIEQYF
>TRBV6-2/TRBV6-3|many|TRBJ2-1|-
TGTGCCAGCAGTCCCCACCTGAATGAGCAGTTCTTC
CASSPHLNEQFF
>TRBV6-2/TRBV6-3|many|TRBJ1-2|-
TGTGCCAGCAGTTACTCTAGATTGGATGCTAACTATGGCTACACCTTC
CASSYSRLDANYGYTF
>TRBV7-2|many|TRBJ1-3|-
TGTGCCAGCAGCTTAGTGGCCCCGAGCTCTGGAAACACCATATATTTT
CASSLVAPSSGNTIYF
>TRBV28|-|TRBJ1-5|-
TGTGCCAGCAGTTCCCCACAGGGCGCTGATAGCAATCAGCCCCAGCATTTT
CASSSPQGADSNQPQHF
>TRBV7-9|-|TRBJ1-2|TRBD1
TGTGCCAGCAGCCCGACAGGGGGGGATGGCTACACCTTC
CASSPTGGDGYTF
>TRBV12-5|many|TRBJ2-3|TRBD2
TGTGCTAGTGCTAGCGGGGGGTCCTCAAGCACAGATACGCAGTATTTT
CASASGGSSSTDTQYF
>TRBV28|many|TRBJ2-5|-
TGTGCCAGCAGTTCCCCACCAGGGGGGGAGCAAGAGACCCAGTACTTC
CASSSPPGGEQETQYF
>TRBV4-3|few|TRBJ2-5|-
TGCGCCAGCAGGAACAGGGCCCAAGAGACCCAGTACTTC
CASRNRAQETQYF
>TRBV27|few|TRBJ2-7|-
TGTGCCAGCAGTCTCCGGGGGCCCTCCTACGAGCAGTACTTC
CASSLRGPSYEQYF
>TRBV30|-|TRBJ2-7|TRBD1
TGTGCCTGGAGTCCTGGGACAGGGGGCCCCCTTCGGTACTTC
CAWSPGTGGPLRYF